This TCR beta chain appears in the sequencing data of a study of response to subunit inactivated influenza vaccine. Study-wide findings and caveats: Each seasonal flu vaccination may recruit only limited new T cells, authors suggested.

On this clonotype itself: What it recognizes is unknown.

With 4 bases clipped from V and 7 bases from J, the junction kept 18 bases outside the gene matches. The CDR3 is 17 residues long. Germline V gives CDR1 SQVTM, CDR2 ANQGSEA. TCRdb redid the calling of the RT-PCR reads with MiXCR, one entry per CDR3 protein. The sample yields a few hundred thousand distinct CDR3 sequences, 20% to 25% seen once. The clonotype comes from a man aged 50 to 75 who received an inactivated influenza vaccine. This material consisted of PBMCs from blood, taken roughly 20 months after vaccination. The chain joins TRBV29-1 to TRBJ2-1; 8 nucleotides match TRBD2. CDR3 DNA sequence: TGCAGCGTTGTCCTCCTGGAGACTAGCGTACCCCTTAATGAGCAGTTCTTC. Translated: CSVVLLETSVPLNEQFF.